This T cell receptor beta chain originates from a study of cytomegalovirus exposure and HLA in healthy donors. Participants comprised healthy donors of bone marrow. Though nominally healthy at sampling, donors likely had unrecorded immune exposures. The PCR contained 60 Vbeta and 13 Jbeta primers. The assay was immunoSEQ multiplex PCR, and TCRdb's table has in-frame clones only and misses some. Of around 71,000 clones in the sample, approximately 70% were seen once. The germline CDR1 and CDR2 sequences are MNHNS and SASEGT. V was cut by 6 bases and J by 6 bases, with 14 bases left in between. The CDR3 totals 14 residues.

The receptor comes from a male donor in good health and CMV-seropositive. The chain combines TRBV6-1 with TRBJ2-2; maybe TRBD2 (5 bases). Sequencing was carried out using PBMCs. CDR3 coding DNA: TGTGCCAGCAGAGCGGATATCGGCTCCGGGGAGCTGTTTTTT. This codes for CASRADIGSGELFF.